This TCR beta chain derives from a study of cytomegalovirus exposure and HLA in healthy donors. Study details: A prior study identified 117 million unique TCR beta sequences from about 179 million T cells.

Details on this clone: Its target is unknown.

Notes on the study in general: The listing of 150 or so TCR beta chains classed them as cytomegalovirus-associated. Among CMV-associated TCR beta chains, most appeared HLA-restricted in a later analysis. Researchers reported in a later analysis that a missense DCLRE1C variant was tied to TCR beta V- and J-gene trimming.

PCR primers comprised 60 Vbeta and 13 Jbeta primers. TCRdb's table, derived via immunoSEQ multiplex PCR, lists solely in-frame clones and lacks some. The sample lists under 250,000 clones, 76% occurring once. The clonotype originates from a man younger than 30 in good health and CMV-seronegative. The sequencing input was PBMCs.

Here the CDR3 DNA reads TGTGCCAGCAGTGTCCTAGCGGGAGCTAACAATGAGCAGTTCTTC. Its protein is CASSVLAGANNEQFF. This chain links TRBV2 with TRBJ2-1; the match to TRBD2 covers 10 bases. With V trimmed by 4 bases and J by 5 bases, 5 bases remained unmatched. This CDR3 has 15 amino acids. The V gene's germline CDR1 is SNHLY and CDR2 FYNNEI.